This TCR beta chain was identified in a study of T cell repertoires in cytomegalovirus infection. Study observations and caveats: The ex vivo response showed dominance by HLA-C-restricted CMV-specific TCR beta clonotypes.

J lost 4 bases, V lost 4 bases, and 5 bases had no gene match. CDR3 length: 15 amino acids. Looked up from germline, CDR1 is SGHTA and CDR2 is FQGNSA. Each CDR3 protein gets one entry after TCRdb re-called the reads with MiXCR. The sample consists of under 450,000 distinct CDR3 sequences, nearly 35% of them appearing once. This clonotype turned up a few times. Its matching antigen is unknown. Specimen: cultured PBMCs, collected from culture after CMV antigen stimulation. The chain links TRBV7-2 to TRBJ2-3; 10 nucleotides match TRBD2. This clonotype originated in a human donor in good health (CMV status not recorded). Some clones in this sample may be carry-over from other donors' samples. The DNA for the CDR3 is TGTGCCAGCAGCTCCCTAGCGGGAGCCCCAGATACGCAGTATTTT. This gives the protein CASSSLAGAPDTQYF.